One sample yielded the 16 T cell receptor beta chains listed below, sequenced in a study of blood T cell repertoires in COVID-19. The assay was immunoSEQ multiplex PCR, and TCRdb's table has in-frame clones only and misses some. The sample has a few hundred thousand clones; 70% to 90% are singletons. The source material was PBMCs or T cells enriched from blood (not recorded which). All receptors derive from a woman between 35 and 50 years old with acute COVID-19.

The chain joins TRBV16 to TRBJ2-7; 11 nucleotides align to TRBD2. Germline CDR1 KGHSY, CDR2 FQNENV. The CDR3 is 17 residues long. With V trimmed by 3 bases and J by 2 bases, 9 bases remained unmatched. The CDR3 loop is CASSHNPLAGVPYEQYF. The CDR3 bases are TGTGCCAGCAGCCATAACCCACTAGCGGGAGTCCCCTACGAGCAGTACTTC.

The chain recombines TRBV7-2 with TRBJ2-6; 8 bases line up with TRBD1. The CDR3 contains 18 residues. J was trimmed by 0 bases and V by 5 bases; bases with no gene match: 9. CDR1 and CDR2 (germline): SGHTA, FQGNSA. In nucleotides, the CDR3 is TGTGCCAGCAGCCACCGGGACAGGTTGAGCTCTGGGGCCAACGTCCTGACTTTC. This sequence encodes CASSHRDRLSSGANVLTF. Drawing the rest from reference TRBV7-2 and TRBJ2-6, the complete variable domain is GAGVSQSPSNKVTEKGKDVELRCDPISGHTALYWYRQSLGQGLEFLIYFQGNSAPDKSGLPSDRFSAERTGGSVSTLTIQRTQQEDSAVYLCASSHRDRLSSGANVLTFGAGSRLTVL.

The genes are TRBV19 and TRBJ1-1, with unresolved D. CDR3 length: 13 residues. Germline values: CDR1 LNHDA, CDR2 SQIVND (reference sequence). Trimming removed 3 bases at V and 2 bases at J, with 7 bases between. DNA of the CDR3: TGTGCCAGTAGTATTACAGAAAACACTGAAGCTTTCTTT. This encodes CASSITENTEAFF.

This clone was seen a single time. The chain is built from TRBV5-5 and TRBJ1-2, with 11 bases matching TRBD1. CDR3 size: 15 residues. Germline V lookup: CDR1 SGHKS, CDR2 YYEKEE (reference sequence). The trim removed 0 bases at V and 7 bases at J, leaving 5 bases unmatched. The DNA for the CDR3 is TGTGCCAGCAGCTTGGCATTTGGGACAGGGGGTGGCTACACCTTC. This gives the protein CASSLAFGTGGGYTF.

The J gene is TRBJ1-2, the V gene TRBV25-1; 9 nucleotides align to TRBD1. Germline V gene data show CDR1 as MGHDK and CDR2 as SYGVNS. There are 15 residues in the CDR3. The V and J ends lost 6 bases and 6 bases, in that order; junction bases with no gene match: 11. This CDR3 reads CASSRTGANGDGYTF. CDR3 in DNA: TGTGCCAGCAGCCGGACAGGGGCTAATGGTGATGGCTACACCTTC.

The V call is TRBV30, the J call TRBJ2-3; TRBD1 matches at 10 bases. The ends lost 6 bases at V and 7 bases at J; junction bases unmatched: 10. CDR1 is GTSNPN, CDR2 SVGIG, per germline (reference sequence). This CDR3 comprises 14 residues. The CDR3 sequence is CACSRQGALNTQYF. CDR3 coding DNA: TGTGCCTGCTCCAGACAGGGGGCGCTGAATACGCAGTATTTT.

This clone was detected once. V gene TRBV3-1 (or the pseudogene TRBV3-2) combines with J gene TRBJ2-7, with 11 bases matching TRBD2. The junction had 35 bases not matched to a gene; V was cut back by 4 bases and J by 6 bases. The germline V gene encodes CDR1 LGHDT and CDR2 YNNKEL (reference sequence). This CDR3 contains 24 residues. The CDR3 protein is CASSLSPAAADYGASGRFQAEQYF. The DNA for the CDR3 is TGTGCCAGCAGCCTCTCTCCAGCAGCCGCTGATTATGGGGCTAGCGGGAGGTTTCAGGCCGAGCAGTACTTC.

This clone was recorded at least ten times. This rearrangement joins TRBV7-2 to TRBJ1-5, with 7 bases lining up with TRBD1. Germline-derived CDR1 and CDR2 are SGHTA and FQGNSA. This CDR3 is 14 amino acids long. Trimming removed 3 bases from V and 3 bases from J; junction bases left unmatched: 2. The CDR3 region is CASSFGTANQPQHF. The CDR3 nucleotides are TGTGCCAGCAGCTTCGGGACAGCCAATCAGCCCCAGCATTTT.

This clone appeared a single time. The chain joins TRBV5-6 to TRBJ2-7; the match to TRBD2 covers 9 bases. The V segment lost 2 bases and the J segment 6 bases; nucleotides outside the gene matches: 6. Per germline, CDR1 SGHDT and CDR2 YYEEEE. The CDR3 is 14 amino acids. The CDR3 bases are TGTGCCAGCAGCTTAGTAGCGGGAGTCTCCGAGCAGTACTTC. Residues: CASSLVAGVSEQYF.

The J gene is TRBJ2-3, the V gene TRBV5-6, with 7 bases matching TRBD2. CDR1 and CDR2 (germline): SGHDT, YYEEEE. The CDR3 totals 15 residues. The ends lost 2 bases at V and 6 bases at J; junction bases unmatched: 9. As DNA, the CDR3 is TGTGCCAGCAGCTTTTATGCGGGAGAGGGGGATACGCAGTATTTT. Protein product: CASSFYAGEGDTQYF.

The V call is TRBV3-1 (or the pseudogene TRBV3-2), the J call TRBJ2-5; D is possibly TRBD1 (5 bases). The CDR3 contains 11 residues. Germline V gives CDR1 LGHDT, CDR2 YNNKEL (reference sequence). V was clipped by 4 bases and J by 10 bases, with 10 bases between them. The CDR3 spells CASSRGLDQYF. The CDR3 region has the DNA TGTGCCAGCAGCCGGGGCTTGGACCAGTACTTC.

Notes on this clone: An end of the junction differs from the germline gene, which may be a read error. The chain employs TRBV2 and TRBJ2-1; D might be TRBD2 (6 bases). Germline V lookup: CDR1 SNHLY, CDR2 FYNNEI. The CDR3 has 11 amino acids. The CDR3, as DNA: TGTGCCAGCCGTGAGGACTATCGGGAGTTCTTC. Translating gives CASREDYREFF. The whole variable domain, filled in from reference TRBV2 and TRBJ2-1, reads EPEVTQTPSHQVTQMGQEVILRCVPISNHLYFYWYRQILGQKVEFLVSFYNNEISEKSEIFDDQFSVERPDGSNFTLKIRSTKLEDSAMYFCASREDYREFFGPGTRLTVL.

The genes are TRBV28 and TRBJ1-6, with D perhaps TRBD1 (6 bases). The ends were cut back, 5 bases at V and 0 bases at J, with 14 bases in the middle. Per the germline V gene, CDR1 is MDHEN and CDR2 is SYDVKM. The CDR3 covers 17 residues. CDR3 in DNA: TGTGCCAGCAGTCCAGGGGACATGAGCTCCTATAATTCACCCCTCCACTTT. Amino acid sequence: CASSPGDMSSYNSPLHF.

This chain connects TRBV28 to TRBJ2-3, with D perhaps TRBD2 (7 bases). The CDR3 runs 19 residues. In germline, CDR1 is MDHEN, CDR2 SYDVKM. V lost 2 bases to trimming and J lost 4 bases, with 25 bases between them. CDR3: CASSLGGFRRGRISDTQYF. The CDR3 DNA is TGTGCCAGCAGTTTAGGGGGCTTTCGGCGGGGGAGGATTTCAGATACGCAGTATTTT.

The chain joins TRBV7-9 to TRBJ2-2; no clear D. CDR3 length: 13 amino acids. Trimming pared 10 bases from V and 5 bases from J, leaving 14 bases between. Germline values: CDR1 SEHNR, CDR2 FQNEAQ (reference sequence). CDR3 DNA: TGTGCCACTGGTTGGATGAGGACCGGGGAGCTGTTTTTT. Protein product: CATGWMRTGELFF.

In this sample, this clone turned up a few times. This sequence joins TRBV6-5 and TRBJ2-7, with 7 bases matching TRBD2. V lost 6 bases to trimming and J lost 6 bases; unmatched junction nucleotides: 2. The CDR3 has 11 amino acids. Germline loops: CDR1 MNHEY, CDR2 SVGAGI. This CDR3 is CASSPGGEQYF. CDR3 in DNA: TGTGCCAGCAGCCCGGGAGGCGAGCAGTACTTC.